This T cell receptor (beta chain) was identified in a study of cytomegalovirus exposure and HLA in healthy donors. As for the study in general: The same platform used for the approximately 700 first-cohort repertoires was also used for the roughly 120 validation repertoires, as a later analysis reported.

Regarding this clone: The antigen is unknown.

The protocol was immunoSEQ multiplex PCR, while the TCRdb copy is restricted to in-frame clones and leaves out a portion. Among 120,000 to 150,000 clones listed, about 89% were seen once. Study observations and caveats: The study listed under 200 cytomegalovirus-associated TCR beta chains. For most TCR sequences rarity was the rule, although some public TCRs occurred in many donors. It was reported that the classifier diagnosed cytomegalovirus status with high specificity and sensitivity in both the original and validation cohorts.

This TCR came from a man between 18 and 35 years old in good health and CMV-seronegative. The sequenced sample consisted of PBMCs.

As DNA, the CDR3 is TGTGCCAGCAGCCCACAGGGTGGCACTGAAGCTTTCTTT. Protein: CASSPQGGTEAFF. The chain couples TRBV7-3 to TRBJ1-1; perhaps TRBD1 as D (6 bases). The CDR3 runs to 13 residues. Germline lookup yields CDR1 SGHTA and CDR2 FQGTGA. Trimming pared 5 bases from V and 4 bases from J, leaving 11 bases between.